This TCR beta chain is from a study of cytomegalovirus exposure and HLA in healthy donors. J gave up 5 bases and V 4 bases, and 9 bases lay outside the gene matches. Germline V gene lookup returns CDR1 SGHNT and CDR2 YYREEE (reference sequence). The CDR3 is 15 amino acids. The PCR made use of 60 Vbeta and 13 Jbeta primers. Assay: immunoSEQ multiplex PCR; the TCRdb copy retains only in-frame clones and omits some. The repertoire holds about 130,000 clones, with around nine tenths as singletons. Study-level points and caveats: Later on, analysis showed that most CMV-associated TCR beta chains appeared to be HLA-restricted.

Regarding this clone: As yet, its antigen is unknown.

This sequence originates from a woman aged 25-40 years in good health and CMV-seronegative. The J gene is TRBJ2-3, the V gene TRBV5-4; 8 bases align to TRBD2. The material sequenced was PBMCs. The CDR3 nucleotides are TGTGCCAGCAGCAGGGGACTAGGGGGTTTAGATACGCAGTATTTT. Translation gives CASSRGLGGLDTQYF.